Listed below are T cell receptor beta chains from one sample, sequenced in a study of PD-1 blockade in classical Hodgkin lymphoma. TCRdb's table, derived via immunoSEQ multiplex PCR, lists solely in-frame clones and lacks some. The sample lists under 20,000 clones, about 90% occurring once. Sequencing was carried out using CD4+ T cells from blood. The receptors stem from a human donor with classical Hodgkin lymphoma. The CDR3 runs from the conserved cysteine through the conserved F or W. A D gene is named only where the DNA matches it firmly. Only some rows state a clone size, as once, few, many or a class for expanded clones.

>TRBV7-9|TRBJ1-4|NA|NA
CASSPMGWGEKLFF
TGTGCCAGCAGTCCAATGGGTTGGGGTGAAAAACTGTTTTTT
>TRBV9|TRBJ1-3|TRBD1|NA
CASSARTGGNTIYF
TGTGCCAGCAGCGCTCGGACAGGTGGAAACACCATATATTTT
>TRBV28|TRBJ2-1|TRBD2|NA
CASSAPGTNNEQFF
TGTGCCAGCAGTGCACCCGGGACTAACAATGAGCAGTTCTTC
>TRBV11-2|TRBJ2-5|NA|NA
CASSLVPGRETQYF
TGTGCCAGCAGCTTAGTCCCAGGCCGGGAGACCCAGTACTTC
>TRBV9|TRBJ1-5|NA|NA
CASSRDTGNQPQHF
TGTGCCAGCAGCCGGGACACCGGCAATCAGCCCCAGCATTTT
>TRBV7-9|TRBJ1-1|NA|NA
CASSPGTLNTEAFF
TGTGCCAGCAGCCCGGGGACCTTGAACACTGAAGCTTTCTTT
>TRBV7-9|TRBJ2-5|NA|once
CASTRSPSETQYF
TGTGCCAGCACCAGGAGCCCAAGCGAGACCCAGTACTTC
>TRBV29-1|TRBJ1-1|NA|NA
CSVTESGVEAFF
TGCAGCGTTACGGAGTCGGGGGTTGAAGCTTTCTTT
>TRBV27|TRBJ2-2|NA|NA
CASSWRGGELFF
TGTGCCAGCAGTTGGCGGGGCGGGGAGCTGTTTTTT
>TRBV9|TRBJ2-3|NA|NA
CASSIGPSTDTQYF
TGTGCCAGCAGCATCGGACCCAGCACAGATACGCAGTATTTT
>TRBV28|TRBJ2-7|NA|NA
CASSLKGGHEQYF
TGTGCCAGCAGTTTGAAAGGGGGACACGAGCAGTACTTC
>TRBV25-1|TRBJ2-3|TRBD1|NA
CASSMGGTGTDTQYF
TGTGCCAGTTCAATGGGGGGGACAGGGACAGATACGCAGTATTTT
>TRBV5-4|TRBJ2-5|TRBD2|NA
CASSLGLAETQYF
TGTGCCAGCAGCTTGGGACTAGCTGAGACCCAGTACTTC
>TRBV7-9|TRBJ1-4|TRBD1|NA
CASSLAGTGLGKLFF
TGTGCCAGCAGCTTAGCCGGGACAGGGTTAGGAAAACTGTTTTTT
>TRBV19|TRBJ2-7|NA|NA
CASSPRDRSSYEQYF
TGTGCCAGTAGTCCGCGGGACAGATCCTCCTACGAGCAGTACTTC
>TRBV9|TRBJ1-2|NA|NA
CASSVGTSDGYTF
TGTGCCAGCAGCGTAGGGACGAGCGATGGCTACACCTTC
>TRBV21-1|TRBJ2-3|NA|NA
CASWSQGIVTDTQYF
TGTGCCAGCTGGTCACAGGGAATTGTAACAGATACGCAGTATTTT
>TRBV10-2|TRBJ2-5|TRBD2|NA
CASSESAGAIPYF
TGCGCCAGCAGTGAGTCGGCGGGAGCCATCCCATACTTC
>TRBV6-6|TRBJ2-7|NA|NA
CASSYSFYEQYF
TGTGCCAGCAGTTACTCGTTCTACGAGCAGTACTTC
>TRBV7-6|TRBJ2-3|TRBD2|NA
CASSPSLLAGGPHTQYF
TGTGCCAGCAGCCCTAGTCTACTAGCGGGAGGGCCGCATACGCAGTATTTT
>TRBV16|TRBJ2-4|TRBD1|NA
CASSQSQGTRHIQYF
TGTGCCAGCAGCCAATCACAGGGGACGCGACACATTCAGTACTTC
>TRBV5-4|TRBJ1-1|NA|NA
CASSSRDGKGAEAFF
TGTGCCAGCAGCTCCCGAGACGGGAAGGGGGCTGAAGCTTTCTTT
>TRBV10-3|TRBJ1-2|NA|NA
CAIRNREANYGYTF
TGTGCCATCAGGAACAGGGAGGCTAACTATGGCTACACCTTC
>TRBV5-4|TRBJ2-1|TRBD2|NA
CASSLASGVYNEQFF
TGTGCCAGCAGCTTGGCTAGCGGGGTCTACAATGAGCAGTTCTTC
>TRBV5-5|TRBJ1-5|NA|NA
CASSLAADSRNQPQHF
TGTGCCAGCAGCTTGGCCGCCGACTCTCGCAATCAGCCCCAGCATTTT
>TRBV27|TRBJ2-4|NA|NA
CASSKYGALTGTKNIQYF
TGTGCCAGCAGTAAATACGGGGCCCTGACAGGAACCAAAAACATTCAGTACTTC
>TRBV25-1|TRBJ2-7|NA|NA
CASSGQQGHEQYF
TGTGCCAGCAGTGGCCAGCAGGGCCACGAGCAGTACTTC
>TRBV5-5|TRBJ1-1|NA|NA
CASSFADRTNTEAFF
TGTGCCAGCAGCTTTGCCGACAGGACCAACACTGAAGCTTTCTTT
>TRBV15|TRBJ1-5|NA|few
CATSRDRVPQHF
TGTGCCACCAGCAGAGATAGGGTCCCCCAGCATTTT